Below are 32 T cell receptor beta chains sequenced from a single sample in a study of OX40 agonist ivuxolimab in advanced cancers. TCRdb's table, derived via immunoSEQ multiplex PCR, lists solely in-frame clones and lacks some. The sample lists 77,000 or so clones; roughly 90% were seen once. The sample in question was CD4+ or CD8+ T cells sorted from blood, obtained in a trial of the OX40 agonist ivuxolimab. These receptors all come from an adult with an advanced solid tumor such as melanoma, head and neck, liver or kidney cancer.

The V gene is TRBV15, the J gene TRBJ1-1, with a weak D call TRBD1 (5 bases). V dropped 2 bases and J dropped 0 bases, with 19 bases sitting between them. The length of the CDR3 is 18 residues. The germline V gene encodes CDR1 LNHNV and CDR2 YYDKDF (reference sequence). The CDR3 region is CATSRPPGQFNMNTEAFF. For the CDR3, the DNA is TGTGCCACCAGCAGACCACCGGGGCAATTCAACATGAACACTGAAGCTTTCTTT.

The CDR3 DNA reads as TGTGCCAGCAGCTCCTTCGACAGGGTCTCCTACGAGCAGTACTTC. This gives the protein CASSSFDRVSYEQYF. The chain uses TRBV11-2 and TRBJ2-7, with 7 bases aligning to TRBD1. J gave up 0 bases and V 4 bases, and 6 bases lay outside the gene matches. CDR3 length: 15 residues. Germline V lookup: CDR1 SGHAT, CDR2 FQNNGV.

The gene calls are TRBV5-6 and TRBJ1-1; D gene unclear. The ends were cut back, 0 bases at V and 4 bases at J, with 13 bases in the middle. CDR1 and CDR2 from the germline V gene are SGHDT and YYEEEE. The CDR3 has 15 amino acids. The CDR3 bases are TGTGCCAGCAGCTTGGGGGATTGGGAGGGCACTGAAGCTTTCTTT. Translating gives CASSLGDWEGTEAFF.

J is TRBJ2-1 and V is TRBV6-1; the match to TRBD1 covers 8 bases. The junction had 3 bases not matched to a gene; V was cut back by 4 bases and J by 7 bases. Germline-derived CDR1 and CDR2 are MNHNS and SASEGT. The CDR3 has 13 amino acids. CDR3 bases: TGTGCCAGCAGTGGGACAGGGCGAAATGAGCAGTTCTTC. This translates into CASSGTGRNEQFF.

The V and J genes are TRBV7-8 and TRBJ2-5; a weak D match, TRBD2 (8 bases). This CDR3 region has 18 residues. V lost 3 bases and J 5 bases, leaving 25 bases between the germline ends. In germline, CDR1 is SGHVS, CDR2 FQNEAQ. The CDR3 reads CASSFQGGLEFRAETQYF. Here the CDR3 DNA reads TGTGCCAGCAGCTTCCAGGGGGGACTAGAGTTTAGGGCGGAGACCCAGTACTTC.

A single count supports this clone. This chain connects TRBV5-4 to TRBJ2-7; either TRBD1 or TRBD2 may supply D (5 bases each). Germline V gene lookup returns CDR1 SGHNT and CDR2 YYREEE (reference sequence). The CDR3 spans 14 residues. V gave up 2 bases and J gave up 7 bases, with 16 bases separating them. CDR3 DNA: TGTGCCAGCAGCTTAGGGGCGGGCCTTAGAGAGCAGTACTTC. Its translation is CASSLGAGLREQYF.

This clone appeared once. The chain has TRBV2 and TRBJ2-2; 7 nucleotides agree with TRBD1. After removal of 3 bases from V and 1 base from J, the junction contained 5 bases not matched to a gene. The CDR3 sequence is 16 residues long. Germline loops: CDR1 SNHLY, CDR2 FYNNEI. The CDR3 reads CASSDDREMNTGELFF. CDR3 nucleotide sequence: TGTGCCAGCAGTGACGACAGGGAGATGAACACCGGGGAGCTGTTTTTT.

This clone occurred once. The rearrangement joins TRBV7-8 to TRBJ2-3, with TRBD2 matching 12 bases. Germline V gene sequence: CDR1 SGHVS, CDR2 FQNEAQ. The junction had 3 bases not matched to a gene; V was cut back by 4 bases and J by 1 base. The CDR3 sequence is 16 residues long. This CDR3 reads CASSWRLAGGTDTQYF. The DNA of the CDR3 is TGTGCCAGCAGCTGGAGACTAGCGGGGGGCACAGATACGCAGTATTTT.

The chain has TRBV27 and TRBJ2-7, with a weak D call TRBD2 (5 bases). The CDR3 spans 14 residues. Germline V gives CDR1 MNHEY, CDR2 SMNVEV (reference sequence). Trimming took off 5 bases at V and 2 bases at J, with 13 bases between the two ends. The CDR3 is CASSPTRDAYEQYF. In DNA, the CDR3 is TGTGCCAGCAGTCCGACGAGGGATGCCTACGAGCAGTACTTC.

The V and J genes are TRBV28 and TRBJ2-7; 8 nucleotides line up with TRBD1. The length of the CDR3 is 16 residues. J was trimmed by 6 bases and V by 2 bases; bases with no gene match: 12. Germline-derived CDR1 and CDR2 are MDHEN and SYDVKM. CDR3 residues: CASSLLFPDRAGEQYF. The CDR3 bases are TGTGCCAGCAGTTTACTTTTCCCGGACAGGGCTGGCGAGCAGTACTTC.

The rearrangement links TRBV19 to TRBJ1-1; possible D gene TRBD1, 5 bases. The CDR3 loop spans 13 amino acids. Germline CDR1 reads LNHDA; CDR2 reads SQIVND (reference sequence). The germline V and J ends were trimmed by 4 bases and 3 bases, with 9 bases remaining between them. DNA for the CDR3: TGTGCCAGTAGTACAGCGGGGGACACTGAAGCTTTCTTT. It specifies CASSTAGDTEAFF.

This sequence joins TRBV7-9 and TRBJ2-3, with 9 bases that match TRBD2. Trimming removed 4 bases from V and 8 bases from J; junction bases left unmatched: 13. CDR3 size: 16 residues. Germline-derived CDR1 and CDR2 are SEHNR and FQNEAQ (reference sequence). The CDR3 is CASSSPMLAGPGTQYF. The DNA of the CDR3 is TGTGCCAGCAGCTCTCCGATGCTAGCGGGACCAGGTACGCAGTATTTT.

The chain combines TRBV13 with TRBJ2-3; 10 bases are a match to TRBD2. Germline CDR1 and CDR2: PRHDT and FYEKMQ (reference sequence). The CDR3 has 17 residues. The V and J ends lost 5 bases and 6 bases, in that order; junction bases with no gene match: 14. CDR3 sequence reads: CASSPRTSGMFQDTQYF. The CDR3 DNA follows: TGTGCCAGCAGCCCCCGGACTAGCGGAATGTTTCAGGATACGCAGTATTTT.

This chain uses TRBV7-9 with TRBJ2-1, with 8 bases lining up with TRBD2. V shed 5 bases and J 0 bases; nucleotides not matched to a gene: 12. Germline V gene data show CDR1 as SEHNR and CDR2 as FQNEAQ (reference sequence). This CDR3 is 18 amino acids long. CDR3: CASSHLTSAIISYNEQFF. Here the CDR3 DNA reads TGTGCCAGCAGCCACTTGACTAGCGCGATAATCTCCTACAATGAGCAGTTCTTC.

V and J are TRBV13 and TRBJ2-3; TRBD2 is a possible D gene (5 bases). CDR1 and CDR2 (germline): PRHDT, FYEKMQ (reference sequence). This CDR3 has 14 amino acids. The germline V and J ends were trimmed by 3 bases and 6 bases, with 13 bases remaining between them. The CDR3 sequence is CASSFTRPADTQYF. CDR3 nucleotides: TGTGCCAGCAGCTTCACTAGACCTGCGGATACGCAGTATTTT.

The CDR3 nucleotides are TGTGCCAGTAACCGGGACAGGGAAGGCGCCTACAATGAGCAGTTCTTC. Its protein is CASNRDREGAYNEQFF. This chain connects TRBV19 to TRBJ2-1; 9 nucleotides line up with TRBD1. Germline CDR1 and CDR2: LNHDA and SQIVND (reference sequence). J was trimmed by 2 bases and V by 7 bases; bases with no gene match: 9. The CDR3 length is 16 residues.

The chain carries TRBV5-6 and TRBJ2-1; 8 positions agree with TRBD1. CDR1 and CDR2 from the germline V gene are SGHDT and YYEEEE. The CDR3 covers 13 residues. Unmatched junction bases numbered 4, after V lost 4 bases and J lost 7 bases. The CDR3 protein is CASSPGGLNEQFF. The CDR3 bases are TGTGCCAGCAGCCCAGGGGGCCTGAATGAGCAGTTCTTC.

This chain links TRBV5-6 with TRBJ1-4; 11 bases align to TRBD1. The CDR3 spans 15 residues. After removal of 5 bases from V and 10 bases from J, the junction contained 10 bases not matched to a gene. Germline lookup yields CDR1 SGHDT and CDR2 YYEEEE. CDR3 sequence: CASSTGQGAPRKLFF. The CDR3 DNA sequence: TGTGCCAGCAGTACAGGACAGGGGGCTCCCAGAAAACTGTTTTTT.

The rearrangement uses TRBV7-6 and TRBJ1-2; D remains unclear. Looked up from germline, CDR1 is SGHVS and CDR2 is FNYEAQ. This CDR3 has 15 amino acids. Trimming took off 4 bases at V and 0 bases at J, with 12 bases between the two ends. CDR3 sequence (DNA): TGTGCCAGCAGCTCAACGGGCATCGCTAACTATGGCTACACCTTC. Amino acid sequence: CASSSTGIANYGYTF.

The chain recombines TRBV1 with TRBJ1-3; no DNA check was done on the table's D call, TRBD1. TRBV1 is termed a pseudogene. This CDR3 is 15 amino acids long. The CDR3 loop reads CTSIRKTGSGNTIYF. The CDR3 region has the DNA TGCACCAGCATACGAAAGACAGGGTCTGGAAACACCATATATTTT.

The chain joins TRBV15 to TRBJ2-1, with 9 bases that match TRBD2. V gave up 5 bases and J gave up 8 bases; unmatched junction bases: 7. The CDR3 loop spans 14 amino acids. In germline, CDR1 is LNHNV, CDR2 YYDKDF (reference sequence). The CDR3 sequence: CATSPGLAFDEQFF. DNA of the CDR3: TGTGCCACCAGCCCCGGACTAGCGTTCGATGAGCAGTTCTTC.

This clone is a singleton in its sample. J is TRBJ2-1 and V is TRBV5-4; the D call may be TRBD1 or TRBD2 (5 bases each). The CDR3 loop spans 19 amino acids. Deletions cut 2 bases from V and 0 bases from J, with 21 bases between. Germline CDR1 is SGHNT and CDR2 is YYREEE (reference sequence). The CDR3 DNA is TGTGCCAGCAGCTTTTTAGGGACCAAGAATCCCAGCTCCTACAATGAGCAGTTCTTC. Protein sequence: CASSFLGTKNPSSYNEQFF.

V gene TRBV5-4 combines with J gene TRBJ1-2; D not resolved. The CDR3 runs to 15 residues. V shed 4 bases and J shed 5 bases, with 18 bases lying between them. CDR1 and CDR2 (germline): SGHNT, YYREEE (reference sequence). CDR3 sequence: CASSAQEGLGYGYTF. CDR3 in DNA: TGTGCCAGCAGCGCCCAGGAGGGTTTAGGGTATGGCTACACCTTC.

V is TRBV5-1 and J is TRBJ2-3; TRBD2 aligns across 10 bases. Germline V lookup: CDR1 SGHRS, CDR2 YFSETQ. V was pared by 4 bases and J by 2 bases, with 13 bases of the junction left unmatched. CDR3 length equals 18 residues. CDR3: CASSSSLAGAGSTDTQYF. The CDR3 DNA is TGCGCCAGCAGCAGCAGTCTAGCGGGGGCCGGGTCCACAGATACGCAGTATTTT. The whole variable domain, filled in from reference TRBV5-1 and TRBJ2-3, reads KAGVTQTPRYLIKTRGQQVTLSCSPISGHRSVSWYQQTPGQGLQFLFEYFSETQRNKGNFPGRFSGRQFSNSRSEMNVSTLELGDSALYLCASSSSLAGAGSTDTQYFGPGTRLTVL.

The gene calls are TRBV7-9 and TRBJ1-1; D gene ambiguous. CDR3 length: 14 residues. V shed 5 bases and J shed 1 base, with 11 bases lying between them. Germline lookup yields CDR1 SEHNR and CDR2 FQNEAQ (reference sequence). CDR3 DNA sequence: TGTGCCAGCAGCCACCTTGGACGGAACACTGAAGCTTTCTTT. Protein product: CASSHLGRNTEAFF.

The rearrangement uses TRBV11-2 and TRBJ1-6, with 8 bases fitting TRBD1. J gave up 8 bases and V 5 bases, and 8 bases lay outside the gene matches. Per germline, CDR1 SGHAT and CDR2 FQNNGV. The CDR3 contains 15 residues. The CDR3 DNA reads TGTGCCAGCAGCCAACCGGGACAGGAAGATTCACCCCTCCACTTT. This encodes CASSQPGQEDSPLHF.

The chain has TRBV30 and TRBJ2-1; 14 bases align to TRBD2. This CDR3 has 17 amino acids. Trimming at V came to 1 base and at J to 6 bases, leaving 8 bases not matched to a gene. Germline CDR1 and CDR2: GTSNPN and SVGIG (reference sequence). CDR3 sequence (DNA): TGTGCCTGGAGTGAGGGACTAGCGGGGGAGATATTCAATGAGCAGTTCTTC. This gives the protein CAWSEGLAGEIFNEQFF.

The V call is TRBV1, the J call TRBJ1-4; TRBD1 is the table's D call, not checked against the DNA. TRBV1 is given as a pseudogene. CDR3 length equals 18 residues. CDR3 residues: CTSSQDAGQGATNEKLFF. CDR3 nucleotide sequence: TGCACCAGCAGCCAAGATGCGGGACAGGGGGCAACTAATGAAAAACTGTTTTTT.

The chain employs TRBV6-1 and TRBJ1-5; no firm D call. The germline gives CDR1 MNHNS, CDR2 SASEGT. The CDR3 sequence is 13 residues long. The germline V and J ends were trimmed by 2 bases and 4 bases, with 6 bases remaining between them. The CDR3 reads CASSEPENQPQHF. The CDR3 nucleotides are TGTGCCAGCAGTGAACCGGAGAATCAGCCCCAGCATTTT.

The rearrangement joins TRBV19 to TRBJ1-2; D is ambiguous. The V gene lost 7 bases and the J gene lost 6 bases, with 12 bases spanning the gap. Germline CDR1 is LNHDA and CDR2 is SQIVND (reference sequence). This CDR3 is built from 12 residues. As DNA, the CDR3 is TGTGCCAGTACGCGGGATGGGGATGGCTACACCTTC. It yields the protein CASTRDGDGYTF. The full variable domain, in which reference TRBV19 and TRBJ1-2 provide the parts outside the CDR3, is DGGITQSPKYLFRKEGQNVTLSCEQNLNHDAMYWYRQDPGQGLRLIYYSQIVNDFQKGDIAEGYSVSREKKESFPLTVTSAQKNPTAFYLCASTRDGDGYTFGSGTRLTVV.

The chain joins TRBV4-1 to TRBJ1-1; D is unclear. This CDR3 comprises 15 residues. Germline CDR1 reads MGHRA; CDR2 reads YSYEKL. The ends were cut back, 2 bases at V and 0 bases at J, with 10 bases in the middle. The CDR3 nucleotides are TGCGCCAGCAGCCAAATCGGAGGCCTGAACACTGAAGCTTTCTTT. This codes for CASSQIGGLNTEAFF.

The chain couples TRBV19 to TRBJ1-1; 12 nucleotides agree with TRBD1. This CDR3 has 15 residues. From germline, CDR1 is LNHDA and CDR2 SQIVND (reference sequence). The V gene end was trimmed by 3 bases and the J gene end by 5 bases; junction bases not matched to a gene: 4. The CDR3: CASSMGQGAWTEAFF. Here the CDR3 DNA reads TGTGCCAGTAGTATGGGACAGGGGGCATGGACTGAAGCTTTCTTT.